A single T cell receptor (beta chain) is shown here with its context. Sequenced by immunoSEQ multiplex PCR; TCRdb stores in-frame clones only, minus some. The sample contains some 80,000 clones, more than 85% of which appear only once. The data belong to a study of T cell changes during pregnancy in multiple sclerosis. The V gene end was trimmed by 4 bases and the J gene end by 3 bases; junction bases not matched to a gene: 6. Germline CDR1 SEHNR, CDR2 FQNEAQ (reference sequence). The CDR3 extends over 15 amino acids. The receptor was derived from a female donor with multiple sclerosis, enrolled in a pregnancy study. Sequenced material: peripheral blood, taken in the first trimester of pregnancy. The chain combines TRBV7-9 with TRBJ2-3; TRBD2 matches at 8 bases. For the CDR3, the DNA is TGTGCCAGCAGCTCTACTAGCGGAGGGACAGATACGCAGTATTTT. Its translation: CASSSTSGGTDTQYF.